The entry below gives a single TCR beta chain sequence along with its context. The data originate from a study of blood T cell repertoires in COVID-19. In the study overall: Acute-phase and convalescent COVID-19 samples originated in the United States, Italy and Spain.

Per the study methods: Amplification from reference gene primers served as the basis for estimated nucleated cell counts. Data came from immunoSEQ multiplex PCR; TCRdb stores just in-frame clones and leaves some out. V and J calls and clone size are copied from that table; D and trimming were computed from the DNA. This table has more than 110,000 clones, roughly 85% appearing once. The receptor was isolated from a man between 45 and 60 years old who had recovered from COVID-19. Sequenced: PBMCs or T cells enriched from blood (not recorded which).

This CDR3 reads CASSDTSGPYNEQFF. The CDR3 DNA follows: TGTGCCAGCAGCGATACTAGCGGACCATACAATGAGCAGTTCTTC. The chain is built from TRBV5-4 and TRBJ2-1; TRBD2 matches 8 bases. In germline, CDR1 is SGHNT, CDR2 YYREEE (reference sequence). V was clipped by 4 bases and J by 4 bases; unmatched bases: 7. The CDR3 is made up of 15 amino acids. Full variable domain (outside the CDR3, taken from reference TRBV5-4 and TRBJ2-1): ETGVTQSPTHLIKTRGQQVTLRCSSQSGHNTVSWYQQALGQGPQFIFQYYREEENGRGNFPPRFSGLQFPNYSSELNVNALELDDSALYLCASSDTSGPYNEQFFGPGTRLTVL.